These 27 T cell receptor beta chains originate from one sample sequenced in a study of T-cell reconstitution after alpha-beta-depleted transplantation in children. The TCRbeta library was prepared with unique molecular identifiers. TCRdb processed the PCR reads anew with MiXCR; each CDR3 protein has one entry. Here the sample spans some 200,000 distinct CDR3 sequences, just over 14% being singletons. Sequences were derived from PBMCs from the stem cell graft donor, sampled from the stem cell graft. These receptors all stem from a human donor who donated a stem cell graft to a child with acute lymphoblastic leukemia.

This clonotype occurred many times. The V and J genes are TRBV20-1 and TRBJ2-3; 7 positions match TRBD2. CDR3 size: 17 residues. The ends lost 8 bases at V and 3 bases at J; junction bases unmatched: 20. The germline V gene has CDR1 DFQATT and CDR2 SNEGSKA (reference sequence). The CDR3: CSPRGVTPRAATDTQYF. In DNA, the CDR3 is TGCAGTCCCCGGGGGGTGACACCAAGAGCGGCTACAGATACGCAGTATTTT.

This clonotype was counted ten times or more. The rearrangement links TRBV10-3 to TRBJ2-3; D remains ambiguous. The CDR3 contains 10 residues. Germline CDR1 is ENHRY and CDR2 is SYGVKD. Trimming removed 10 bases at V and 1 base at J, with 3 bases between. The CDR3 DNA follows: TGTGCCACGGGCACAGATACGCAGTATTTT. Translation gives CATGTDTQYF.

This clonotype has only a few counts. Written as DNA, the CDR3 is TGTGCCAGCAGCCATACGGTACGCAATGAGCAGTTCTTC. Protein sequence: CASSHTVRNEQFF. The V and J genes are TRBV14 and TRBJ2-1, with D unresolved. The germline V gene encodes CDR1 SGHDN and CDR2 FVKESK. The CDR3 covers 13 residues. The germline V and J ends were trimmed by 3 bases and 6 bases, with 9 bases remaining between them. The full variable domain, with the rest looked up from reference TRBV14 and TRBJ2-1, is EAGVTQFPSHSVIEKGQTVTLRCDPISGHDNLYWYRRVMGKEIKFLLHFVKESKQDESGMPNNRFLAERTGGTYSTLKVQPAELEDSGVYFCASSHTVRNEQFFGPGTRLTVL.

In this sample, this clonotype turned up a few times. The chain couples TRBV29-1 to TRBJ1-1; the D gene is possibly TRBD1 (5 bases). V was pared by 6 bases and J by 1 base, with 18 bases between. In germline, CDR1 is SQVTM, CDR2 ANQGSEA. The CDR3 spans 15 residues. The chain's CDR3 is CSVGEGYPGNTEAFF. The DNA for the CDR3 is TGCAGCGTGGGGGAGGGGTACCCAGGGAACACTGAAGCTTTCTTT.

The chain is built from TRBV5-1 and TRBJ2-1; 9 nucleotides line up with TRBD2. Germline CDR1 reads SGHRS; CDR2 reads YFSETQ. The length of the CDR3 is 15 residues. The J segment lost 8 bases and the V segment lost 0 bases, leaving 6 bases of the junction unmatched. For the CDR3, the DNA is TGCGCCAGCAGCTTGGTAGCGGGAGAAACCCATGAGCAGTTCTTC. Translated: CASSLVAGETHEQFF. Filled out from reference TRBV5-1 and TRBJ2-1, the complete variable domain reads KAGVTQTPRYLIKTRGQQVTLSCSPISGHRSVSWYQQTPGQGLQFLFEYFSETQRNKGNFPGRFSGRQFSNSRSEMNVSTLELGDSALYLCASSLVAGETHEQFFGPGTRLTVL.

This chain links TRBV6-1 with TRBJ1-2; 12 bases are shared with TRBD1. The CDR3 contains 17 residues. In germline, CDR1 is MNHNS, CDR2 SASEGT. V shed 5 bases, J shed 3 bases, and the junction held 10 bases outside the gene matches. CDR3 bases: TGTGCCAGCAGTCAAGGGACAGGGGGCTATGAAGACTATGGCTACACCTTC. It translates to CASSQGTGGYEDYGYTF.

This clonotype was detected many times. The chain recombines TRBV5-1 with TRBJ2-2, with D possibly being TRBD2 (6 bases). The CDR3 is 12 amino acids. Germline CDR1 and CDR2: SGHRS and YFSETQ. V was pared by 9 bases and J by 6 bases, with 12 bases between. In DNA form, the CDR3 reads TGCGCCAACCAGTCGGGGGCCGGGGAGCTGTTTTTT. It codes for CANQSGAGELFF.

This clonotype was seen at least ten times. V usage is TRBV20-1 and J usage is TRBJ2-7; D perhaps matches TRBD2 (5 bases). V was clipped by 4 bases and J by 1 base, with 17 bases between them. The CDR3 has 15 amino acids. Germline V gene lookup returns CDR1 DFQATT and CDR2 SNEGSKA (reference sequence). The CDR3 nucleotides read TGCAGTGCTATATCTTTGGCGGGTTATTCCTACGAGCAGTACTTC. Translated: CSAISLAGYSYEQYF.

This clonotype was recorded many times. The chain joins TRBV20-1 to TRBJ1-1; D unclear. The CDR3 is 14 amino acids. V was trimmed by 6 bases and J by 4 bases, leaving 18 bases between them. Germline-derived CDR1 and CDR2 are DFQATT and SNEGSKA (reference sequence). CDR3 residues: CSALPREDTTEAFF. CDR3 bases: TGCAGTGCCTTACCTAGAGAGGATACCACTGAAGCTTTCTTT.

This clonotype has at least ten counts. The V call is TRBV12-3 or TRBV12-4, the J call TRBJ1-1; weak D call: TRBD1 (5 bases). The V and J ends lost 6 bases and 11 bases respectively, with 22 bases between them. CDR3 length: 14 residues. As DNA, the CDR3 is TGTGCCAGCAGCGGATACCCGACAGATAACTACGCTTTCTTT. Its translation is CASSGYPTDNYAFF.

The rearrangement uses TRBV6-4 and TRBJ2-1; D unclear. The germline gives CDR1 MRHNA, CDR2 SNTAGT. Deletions cut 5 bases from V and 2 bases from J, with 13 bases between. This CDR3 has 15 amino acids. The CDR3 region has the DNA TGTGCCAGCAGTCGATGGGGTCAGGCCTACAATGAGCAGTTCTTC. Translating gives CASSRWGQAYNEQFF.

The sample holds many counts of this clonotype. The chain carries TRBV29-1 and TRBJ2-2; D is uncertain. CDR3 length: 14 amino acids. CDR1 is SQVTM, CDR2 ANQGSEA, per germline. V was clipped by 0 bases and J by 6 bases, with 11 bases between them. CDR3 protein: CSVEENQRPGELFF. CDR3 nucleotide sequence: TGCAGCGTTGAAGAGAACCAGCGACCCGGGGAGCTGTTTTTT.

The table lists this clonotype with many counts. The chain has TRBV9 and TRBJ2-7; 8 positions match TRBD2. J lost 6 bases, V lost 4 bases, and 12 bases had no gene match. Germline-derived CDR1 and CDR2 are SGDLS and YYNGEE. This CDR3 has 15 amino acids. The CDR3 sequence is CASSPPGGVPAEQYF. CDR3 sequence (DNA): TGTGCCAGCAGCCCCCCGGGGGGGGTTCCGGCCGAGCAGTACTTC. The full variable domain, with the rest looked up from reference TRBV9 and TRBJ2-7, is DSGVTQTPKHLITATGQRVTLRCSPRSGDLSVYWYQQSLDQGLQFLIQYYNGEERAKGNILERFSAQQFPDLHSELNLSSLELGDSALYFCASSPPGGVPAEQYFGPGTRLTVT.

This chain uses TRBV12-3 or TRBV12-4 with TRBJ1-3; D is undetermined. The CDR3 is made up of 15 amino acids. V gave up 6 bases and J gave up 0 bases, with 12 bases separating them. CDR3 DNA: TGTGCCAGCAGACGCATAATAAGCTCTGGAAACACCATATATTTT. This encodes CASRRIISSGNTIYF.

In its sample, this clonotype was seen many times. The chain links TRBV20-1 to TRBJ1-2, with D perhaps TRBD1 (6 bases). This CDR3 comprises 21 residues. V lost 2 bases and J lost 1, with 32 bases in between. Germline CDR1 reads DFQATT; CDR2 reads SNEGSKA (reference sequence). The CDR3 here is CSARRGAQFRGMELFNYGYTF. The CDR3 coding sequence is TGCAGTGCTAGAAGGGGGGCACAGTTCCGAGGGATGGAATTATTTAACTATGGCTACACCTTC.

Concerning this clonotype: Since the CDR3 does not end with the conserved phenylalanine or tryptophan, this likely comes from a read error. This chain joins TRBV12-3 or TRBV12-4 and TRBJ1-1, with D possibly TRBD1 on 5 matching bases. This CDR3 is 14 amino acids long. V was cut by 3 bases and J by 3 bases, with 11 bases left in between. CDR3 residues: CASSFSGLDTEAFL. The CDR3 bases are TGTGCCAGCAGTTTCTCGGGACTTGACACTGAAGCTTTCTTG.

At least ten counts were recorded for this clonotype. The V and J genes are TRBV29-1 and TRBJ1-5, with TRBD1 as a possible D gene (5 bases). Deletions cut 4 bases from V and 6 bases from J, with 13 bases between. This CDR3 spans 13 amino acids. Germline V gene lookup returns CDR1 SQVTM and CDR2 ANQGSEA. This CDR3 is CSVVASGGQPQHF. Written as DNA, the CDR3 is TGCAGCGTTGTTGCTTCCGGGGGTCAGCCCCAGCATTTT.

This clonotype was detected many times. V gene TRBV5-1 combines with J gene TRBJ1-2; TRBD1 is a possible D gene (5 bases). The CDR3 extends over 16 amino acids. Germline-derived CDR1 and CDR2 are SGHRS and YFSETQ. The V end lost 2 bases, the J end lost 8 bases, and 22 bases lay between the germline ends. The CDR3 DNA sequence: TGCGCCAGCAGCTTTGAAGGTATGGGACTGTCCCCCGGCTACACCTTC. Amino acid sequence: CASSFEGMGLSPGYTF. Together with reference TRBV5-1 and TRBJ1-2, the CDR3 gives the full variable domain: KAGVTQTPRYLIKTRGQQVTLSCSPISGHRSVSWYQQTPGQGLQFLFEYFSETQRNKGNFPGRFSGRQFSNSRSEMNVSTLELGDSALYLCASSFEGMGLSPGYTFGSGTRLTVV.

This clonotype was observed many times. CDR3 bases: TGTGCCCAAGGAGGTTCGAGGAATGAGCAGTTCTTC. The encoded protein is CAQGGSRNEQFF. The V and J genes are TRBV5-6 and TRBJ2-1; TRBD2 might be the D (5 bases). Trimming took 10 bases from V and 7 from J, leaving 15 bases between them. The CDR3 runs 12 residues. Looked up from germline, CDR1 is SGHDT and CDR2 is YYEEEE.

To note about this clonotype: The junction departs from germline at one end; a sequencing error may be responsible. This chain uses TRBV10-2 with TRBJ2-1; 11 nucleotides align to TRBD2. The CDR3 loop spans 17 amino acids. Germline V gives CDR1 WSHSY, CDR2 SAAADI. The CDR3 sequence is CASSDFFSGRADNERFF. The CDR3 DNA sequence: TGCGCCAGCAGTGACTTCTTTAGCGGGAGGGCCGACAATGAGCGGTTCTTC.

This clonotype was picked up many times. The chain recombines TRBV25-1 with TRBJ2-6; 12 nucleotides match TRBD2. Per the germline V gene, CDR1 is MGHDK and CDR2 is SYGVNS. V lost 1 base, J lost 0 bases, and 10 bases stayed unmatched. This CDR3 spans 21 amino acids. CDR3 nucleotide sequence: TGTGCCAGCAGTGAATCAGGGGCTAGCGGGAGGGATCACTCTGGGGCCAACGTCCTGACTTTC. Protein product: CASSESGASGRDHSGANVLTF.

The V gene is TRBV20-1, the J gene TRBJ2-5, with D possibly TRBD1 on 5 matching bases. Trimming shortened V by 0 bases and J by 5 bases, and 16 bases separated the two germline ends. CDR1 DFQATT and CDR2 SNEGSKA come from the germline V gene (reference sequence). The CDR3 covers 15 residues. The CDR3 here is CSARDLGRALETQYF. CDR3 sequence (DNA): TGCAGTGCTAGAGATCTAGGCAGGGCTCTTGAGACCCAGTACTTC.

There are many counts of this clonotype. The chain joins TRBV11-2 to TRBJ1-1, with D unclear. Per the germline V gene, CDR1 is SGHAT and CDR2 is FQNNGV. Trimming took 8 bases from V and 4 from J, leaving 17 bases between them. The CDR3 totals 14 residues. DNA for the CDR3: TGTGCCAGCGCGCGAAGGGTCCTGATCACTGAAGCTTTCTTT. It is translated as CASARRVLITEAFF.

CDR3 in amino acids: CASSLVSVAYEQYF. The CDR3 region has the DNA TGCGCCAGCAGCTTGGTTTCAGTCGCCTACGAGCAGTACTTC. This chain joins TRBV5-1 and TRBJ2-7; D not certain. V lost 0 bases, J lost 2 bases, and 9 bases lay in between. Germline V gene lookup returns CDR1 SGHRS and CDR2 YFSETQ. The CDR3 runs 14 residues.

In its sample, this clonotype was seen many times. The rearrangement links TRBV6-5 to TRBJ2-1; 8 bases are shared with TRBD1. The CDR3 covers 14 residues. The germline gives CDR1 MNHEY, CDR2 SVGAGI. Trimming took 8 bases from V and 4 from J; bases not matched to a gene: 7. The CDR3 here is CASAYRDRYNEQFF. Written as DNA, the CDR3 is TGTGCCAGCGCTTACCGGGACAGGTACAATGAGCAGTTCTTC.

The sample holds many counts of this clonotype. The chain recombines TRBV29-1 with TRBJ2-1; 7 bases align to TRBD1. Germline trimming cut 7 bases from V and 5 bases from J; bases unmatched to any gene: 8. The length of the CDR3 is 13 residues. Germline CDR1 and CDR2: SQVTM and ANQGSEA. CDR3 protein: CSAETGTDNEQFF. CDR3 nucleotide sequence: TGCAGCGCAGAAACCGGGACAGACAATGAGCAGTTCTTC.

This clonotype was seen only a few times. In nucleotides, the CDR3 is TGTGCCAGCAATGACCTTCTGGGTCCCAATGAGCAGTTCTTC. It codes for CASNDLLGPNEQFF. The gene calls are TRBV12-3 or TRBV12-4 and TRBJ2-1; D ambiguous. Trimming removed 7 bases at V and 6 bases at J, with 16 bases between. CDR3 size: 14 residues.